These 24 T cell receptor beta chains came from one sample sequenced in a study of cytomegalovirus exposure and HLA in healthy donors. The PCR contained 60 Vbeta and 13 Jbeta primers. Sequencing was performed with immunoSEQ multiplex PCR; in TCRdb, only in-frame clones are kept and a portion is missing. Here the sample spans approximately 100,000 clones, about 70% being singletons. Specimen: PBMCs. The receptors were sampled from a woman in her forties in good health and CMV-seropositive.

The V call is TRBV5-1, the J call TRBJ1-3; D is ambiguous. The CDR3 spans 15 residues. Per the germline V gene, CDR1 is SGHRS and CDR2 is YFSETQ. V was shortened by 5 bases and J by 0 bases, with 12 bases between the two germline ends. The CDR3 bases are TGCGCCAGCAGTGGCGGACTCATCTCTGGAAACACCATATATTTT. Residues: CASSGGLISGNTIYF.

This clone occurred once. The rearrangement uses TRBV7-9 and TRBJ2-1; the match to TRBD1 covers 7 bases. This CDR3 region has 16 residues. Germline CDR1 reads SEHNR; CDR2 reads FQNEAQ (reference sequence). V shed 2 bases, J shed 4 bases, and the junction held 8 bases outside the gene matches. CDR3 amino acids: CASSLRQGTVYNEQFF. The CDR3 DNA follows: TGTGCCAGCAGCTTAAGACAAGGGACAGTATACAATGAGCAGTTCTTC.

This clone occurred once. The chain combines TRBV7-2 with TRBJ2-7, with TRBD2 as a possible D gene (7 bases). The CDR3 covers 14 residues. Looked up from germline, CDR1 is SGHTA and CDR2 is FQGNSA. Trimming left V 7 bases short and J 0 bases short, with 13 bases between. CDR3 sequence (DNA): TGTGCCAGCAAAGGGGGGGGGAGCTCCTACGAGCAGTACTTC. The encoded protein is CASKGGGSSYEQYF.

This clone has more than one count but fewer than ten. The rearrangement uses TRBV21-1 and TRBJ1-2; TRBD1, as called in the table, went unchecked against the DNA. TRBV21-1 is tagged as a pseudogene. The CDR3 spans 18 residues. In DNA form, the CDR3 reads TGTGCCAGCAGCAGTACCGGGACAGGGGTAGCCCTCCACTATGGCTACACCTTC. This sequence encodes CASSSTGTGVALHYGYTF.

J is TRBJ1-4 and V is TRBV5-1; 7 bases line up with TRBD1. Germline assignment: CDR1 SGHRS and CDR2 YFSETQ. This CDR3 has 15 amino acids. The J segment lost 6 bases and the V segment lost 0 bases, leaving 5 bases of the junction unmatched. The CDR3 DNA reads TGCGCCAGCAGCTTGGTTCAGGGGGTTTATGAAAAACTGTTTTTT. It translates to CASSLVQGVYEKLFF.

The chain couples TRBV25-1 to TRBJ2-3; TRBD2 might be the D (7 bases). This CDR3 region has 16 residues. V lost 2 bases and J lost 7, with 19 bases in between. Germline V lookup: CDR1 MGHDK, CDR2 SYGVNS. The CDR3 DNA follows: TGTGCCAGCAGTGAACGTCTTGGGGGGGCCGCGAATACGCAGTATTTT. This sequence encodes CASSERLGGAANTQYF.

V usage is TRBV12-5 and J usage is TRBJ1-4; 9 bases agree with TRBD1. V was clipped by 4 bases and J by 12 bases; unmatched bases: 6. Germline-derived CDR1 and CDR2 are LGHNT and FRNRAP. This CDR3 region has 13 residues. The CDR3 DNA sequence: TGTGCTAGTGGTTCGGACAGGGGATTTGAACTGTTTTTT. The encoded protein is CASGSDRGFELFF. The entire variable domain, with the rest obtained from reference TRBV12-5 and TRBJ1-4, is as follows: DARVTQTPRHKVTEMGQEVTMRCQPILGHNTVFWYRQTMMQGLELLAYFRNRAPLDDSGMPKDRFSAEMPDATLATLKIQPSEPRDSAVYFCASGSDRGFELFFGSGTQLSVL.

In DNA, the CDR3 is TGTGCCAGCAGCCTTGGGCGACGGGAACAGTTCTTC. Translated: CASSLGRREQFF. The chain links TRBV11-2 to TRBJ2-1; a weak D match, TRBD2 (5 bases). Looked up from germline, CDR1 is SGHAT and CDR2 is FQNNGV. The CDR3 totals 12 residues. Trimming took off 5 bases at V and 13 bases at J, with 15 bases between the two ends.

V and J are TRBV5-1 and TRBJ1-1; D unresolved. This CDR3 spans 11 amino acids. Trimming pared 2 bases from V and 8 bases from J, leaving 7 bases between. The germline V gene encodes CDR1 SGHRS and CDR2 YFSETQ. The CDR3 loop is CASSLGREAFF. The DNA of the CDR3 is TGCGCCAGCAGCTTAGGCAGGGAAGCTTTCTTT.

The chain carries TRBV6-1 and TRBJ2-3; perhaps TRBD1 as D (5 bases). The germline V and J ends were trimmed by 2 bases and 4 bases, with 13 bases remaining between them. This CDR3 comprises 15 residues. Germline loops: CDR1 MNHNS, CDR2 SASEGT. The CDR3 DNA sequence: TGTGCCAGCAGTGAACAGGGAAGGGGCCCAGATACGCAGTATTTT. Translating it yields CASSEQGRGPDTQYF.

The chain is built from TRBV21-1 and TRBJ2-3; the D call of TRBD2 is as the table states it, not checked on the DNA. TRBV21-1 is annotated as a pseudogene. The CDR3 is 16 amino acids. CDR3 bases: TGTGCCAGCAGCAGTTATCTACCAAAACCACCAGATACGCAGTATTTT. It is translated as CASSSYLPKPPDTQYF.

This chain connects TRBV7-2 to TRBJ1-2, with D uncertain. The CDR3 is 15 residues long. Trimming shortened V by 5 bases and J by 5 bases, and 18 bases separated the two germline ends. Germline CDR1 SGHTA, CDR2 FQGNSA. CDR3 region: CASSIYQTDAYGYTF. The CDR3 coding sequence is TGTGCCAGCAGCATCTATCAAACAGATGCTTATGGCTACACCTTC. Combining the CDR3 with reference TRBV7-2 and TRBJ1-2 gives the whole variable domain GAGVSQSPSNKVTEKGKDVELRCDPISGHTALYWYRQSLGQGLEFLIYFQGNSAPDKSGLPSDRFSAERTGGSVSTLTIQRTQQEDSAVYLCASSIYQTDAYGYTFGSGTRLTVV.

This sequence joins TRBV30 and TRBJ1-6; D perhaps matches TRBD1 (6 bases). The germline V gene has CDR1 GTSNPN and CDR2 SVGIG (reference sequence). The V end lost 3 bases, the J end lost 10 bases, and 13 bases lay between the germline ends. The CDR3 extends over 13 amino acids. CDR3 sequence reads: CAWSETGESPLHF. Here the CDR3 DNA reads TGTGCCTGGAGCGAGACAGGCGAGTCACCCCTCCACTTT.

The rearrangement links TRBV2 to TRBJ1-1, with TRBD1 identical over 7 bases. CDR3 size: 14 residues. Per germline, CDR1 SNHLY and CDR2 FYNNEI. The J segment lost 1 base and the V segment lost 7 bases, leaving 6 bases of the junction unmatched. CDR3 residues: CASMLGTENTEAFF. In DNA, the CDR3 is TGTGCCAGCATGCTCGGGACAGAGAACACTGAAGCTTTCTTT.

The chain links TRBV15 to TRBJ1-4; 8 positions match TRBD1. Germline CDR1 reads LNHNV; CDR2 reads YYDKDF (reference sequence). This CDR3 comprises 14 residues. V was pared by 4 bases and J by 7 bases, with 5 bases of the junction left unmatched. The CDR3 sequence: CATSKAGGVEKLFF. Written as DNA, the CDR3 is TGTGCCACCAGCAAGGCAGGGGGCGTTGAAAAACTGTTTTTT.

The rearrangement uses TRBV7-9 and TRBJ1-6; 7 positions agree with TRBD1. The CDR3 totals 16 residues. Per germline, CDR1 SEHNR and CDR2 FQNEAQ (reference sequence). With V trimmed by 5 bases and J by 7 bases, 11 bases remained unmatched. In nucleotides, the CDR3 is TGTGCCAGCAGCCCACAGGGGCGCCCGGGGAATTCACCCCTCCACTTT. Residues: CASSPQGRPGNSPLHF.

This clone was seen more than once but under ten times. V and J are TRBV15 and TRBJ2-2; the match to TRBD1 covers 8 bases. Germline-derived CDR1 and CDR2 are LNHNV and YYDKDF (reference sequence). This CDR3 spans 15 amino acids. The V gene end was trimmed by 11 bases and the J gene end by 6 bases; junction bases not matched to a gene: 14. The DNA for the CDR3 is TGTGCCTCCTCACGGGGCAGGGGGCTCGCCGGGGAGCTGTTTTTT. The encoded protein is CASSRGRGLAGELFF.

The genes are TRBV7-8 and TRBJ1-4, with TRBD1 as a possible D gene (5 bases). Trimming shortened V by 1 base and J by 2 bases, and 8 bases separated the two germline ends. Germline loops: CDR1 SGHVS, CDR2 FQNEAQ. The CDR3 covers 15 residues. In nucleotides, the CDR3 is TGTGCCAGCAGCTTAGGGGGCGGCACTAATGAAAAACTGTTTTTT. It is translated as CASSLGGGTNEKLFF. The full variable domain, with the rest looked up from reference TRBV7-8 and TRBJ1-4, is GAGVSQSPRYKVAKRGQDVALRCDPISGHVSLFWYQQALGQGPEFLTYFQNEAQLDKSGLPSDRFFAERPEGSVSTLKIQRTQQEDSAVYLCASSLGGGTNEKLFFGSGTQLSVL.

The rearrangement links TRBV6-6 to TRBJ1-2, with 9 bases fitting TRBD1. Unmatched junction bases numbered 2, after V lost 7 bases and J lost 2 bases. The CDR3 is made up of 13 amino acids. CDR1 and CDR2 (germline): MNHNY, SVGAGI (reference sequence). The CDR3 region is CASTGTGNYGYTF. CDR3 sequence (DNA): TGTGCCAGCACCGGGACAGGGAACTATGGCTACACCTTC.

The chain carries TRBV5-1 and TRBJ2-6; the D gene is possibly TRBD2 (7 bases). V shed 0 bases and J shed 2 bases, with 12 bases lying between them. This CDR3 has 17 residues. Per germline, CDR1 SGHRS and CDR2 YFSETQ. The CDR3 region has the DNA TGCGCCAGCAGCTTGGAGGGGGGGAGGGCTGGGGCCAACGTCCTGACTTTC. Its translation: CASSLEGGRAGANVLTF.

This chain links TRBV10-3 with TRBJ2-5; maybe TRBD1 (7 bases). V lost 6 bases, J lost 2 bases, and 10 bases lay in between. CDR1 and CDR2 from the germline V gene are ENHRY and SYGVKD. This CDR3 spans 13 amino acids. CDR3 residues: CAISRGDQETQYF. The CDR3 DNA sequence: TGTGCCATCAGCAGGGGGGATCAAGAGACCCAGTACTTC.

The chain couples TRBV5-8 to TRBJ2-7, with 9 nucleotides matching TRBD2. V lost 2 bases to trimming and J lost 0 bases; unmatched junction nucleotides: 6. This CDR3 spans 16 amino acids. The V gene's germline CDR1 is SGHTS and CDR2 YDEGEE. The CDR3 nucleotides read TGTGCCAGCAGCTTTGTCGGCGGGGGGGACTCCTACGAGCAGTACTTC. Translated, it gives CASSFVGGGDSYEQYF.

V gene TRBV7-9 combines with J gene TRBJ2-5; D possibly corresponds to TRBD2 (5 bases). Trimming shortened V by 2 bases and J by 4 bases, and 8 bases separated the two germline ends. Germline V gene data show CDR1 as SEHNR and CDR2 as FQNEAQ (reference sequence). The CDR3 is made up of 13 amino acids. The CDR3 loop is CASSLLGGETQYF. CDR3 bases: TGTGCCAGCAGCTTACTAGGAGGAGAGACCCAGTACTTC.

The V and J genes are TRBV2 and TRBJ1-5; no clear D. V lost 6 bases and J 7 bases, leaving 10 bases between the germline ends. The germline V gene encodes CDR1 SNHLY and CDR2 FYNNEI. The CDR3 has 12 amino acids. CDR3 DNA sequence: TGTGCCAGCAGGGGCTACGAACAGCCCCAGCATTTT. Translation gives CASRGYEQPQHF.